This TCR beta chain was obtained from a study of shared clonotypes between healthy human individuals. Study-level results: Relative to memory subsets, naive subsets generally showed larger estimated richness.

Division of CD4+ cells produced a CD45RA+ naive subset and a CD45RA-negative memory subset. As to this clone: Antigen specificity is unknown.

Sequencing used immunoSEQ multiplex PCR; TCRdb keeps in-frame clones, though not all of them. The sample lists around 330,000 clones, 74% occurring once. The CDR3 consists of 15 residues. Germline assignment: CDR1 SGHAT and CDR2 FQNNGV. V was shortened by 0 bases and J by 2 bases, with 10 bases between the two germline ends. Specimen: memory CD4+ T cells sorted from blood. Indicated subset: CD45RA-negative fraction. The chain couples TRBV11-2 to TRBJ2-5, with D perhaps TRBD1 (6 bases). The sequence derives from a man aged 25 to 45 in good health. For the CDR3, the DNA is TGTGCCAGCAGCTTAGACTTCGGACAGCAAGAGACCCAGTACTTC. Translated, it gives CASSLDFGQQETQYF.